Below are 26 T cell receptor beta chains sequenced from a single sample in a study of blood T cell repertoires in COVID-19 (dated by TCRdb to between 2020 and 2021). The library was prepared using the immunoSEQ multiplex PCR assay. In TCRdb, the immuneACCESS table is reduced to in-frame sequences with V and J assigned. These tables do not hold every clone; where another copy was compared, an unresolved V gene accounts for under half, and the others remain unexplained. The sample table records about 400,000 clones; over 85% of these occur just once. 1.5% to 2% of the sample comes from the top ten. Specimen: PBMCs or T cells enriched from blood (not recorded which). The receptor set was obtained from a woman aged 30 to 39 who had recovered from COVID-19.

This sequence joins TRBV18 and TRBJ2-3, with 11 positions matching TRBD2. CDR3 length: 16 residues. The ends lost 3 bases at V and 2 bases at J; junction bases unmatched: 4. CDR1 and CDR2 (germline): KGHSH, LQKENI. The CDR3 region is CASSPTSGMATDTQYF. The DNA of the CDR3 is TGTGCCAGCTCACCGACTAGCGGGATGGCCACAGATACGCAGTATTTT. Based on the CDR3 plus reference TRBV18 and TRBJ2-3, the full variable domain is NAGVMQNPRHLVRRRGQEARLRCSPMKGHSHVYWYRQLPEEGLKFMVYLQKENIIDESGMPKERFSAEFPKEGPSILRIQQVVRGDSAAYFCASSPTSGMATDTQYFGPGTRLTVL.

CDR3 amino acids: CASSTGLADTQYF. The CDR3 DNA is TGTGCCAGCAGCACAGGACTAGCGGATACGCAGTATTTT. This chain joins TRBV9 and TRBJ2-3; 9 nucleotides match TRBD2. The CDR3 sequence is 13 residues long. The germline gives CDR1 SGDLS, CDR2 YYNGEE. V shed 4 bases and J 6 bases; nucleotides not matched to a gene: 3.

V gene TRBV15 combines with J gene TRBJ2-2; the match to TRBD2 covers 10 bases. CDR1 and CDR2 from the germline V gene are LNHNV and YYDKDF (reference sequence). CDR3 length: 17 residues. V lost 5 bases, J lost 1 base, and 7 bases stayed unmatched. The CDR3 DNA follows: TGTGCCACCAGCCCTATAGGACTAGCGGAGAACACCGGGGAGCTGTTTTTT. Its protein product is CATSPIGLAENTGELFF.

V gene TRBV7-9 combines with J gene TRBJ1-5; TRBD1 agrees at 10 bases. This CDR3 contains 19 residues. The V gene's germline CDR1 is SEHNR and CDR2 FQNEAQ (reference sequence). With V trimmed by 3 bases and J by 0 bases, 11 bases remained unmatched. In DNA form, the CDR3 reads TGTGCCAGCAGCTTTACCGGGACAGGGGTTCTATATAGCAATCAGCCCCAGCATTTT. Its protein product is CASSFTGTGVLYSNQPQHF.

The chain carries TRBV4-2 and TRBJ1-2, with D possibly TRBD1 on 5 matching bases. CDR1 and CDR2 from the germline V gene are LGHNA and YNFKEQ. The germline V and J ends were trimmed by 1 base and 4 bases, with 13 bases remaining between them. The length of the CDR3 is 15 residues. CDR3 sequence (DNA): TGTGCCAGCAGCCAAGTAGACCAGGGCGGCTATGGCTACACCTTC. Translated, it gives CASSQVDQGGYGYTF.

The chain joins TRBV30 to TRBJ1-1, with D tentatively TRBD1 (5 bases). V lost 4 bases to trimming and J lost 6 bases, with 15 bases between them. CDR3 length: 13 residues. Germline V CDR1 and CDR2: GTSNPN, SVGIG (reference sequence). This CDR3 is CAWMGHSGSEAFF. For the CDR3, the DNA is TGTGCCTGGATGGGGCACTCCGGGTCTGAAGCTTTCTTT.

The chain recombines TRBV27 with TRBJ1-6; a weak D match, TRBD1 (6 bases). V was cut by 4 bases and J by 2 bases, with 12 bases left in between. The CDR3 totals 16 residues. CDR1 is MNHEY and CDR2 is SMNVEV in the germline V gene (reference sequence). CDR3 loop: CASSSRTEAYNSPLHF. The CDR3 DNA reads TGTGCCAGCAGTTCCCGGACAGAAGCCTATAATTCACCCCTCCACTTT.

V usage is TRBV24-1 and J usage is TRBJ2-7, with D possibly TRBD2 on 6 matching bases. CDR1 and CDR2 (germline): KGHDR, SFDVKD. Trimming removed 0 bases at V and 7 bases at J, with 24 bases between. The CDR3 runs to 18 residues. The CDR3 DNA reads TGTGCCACCAGTGATTTGGCGGGTACCGGGGGTACTCGGCGTGAGCAGTACTTC. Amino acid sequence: CATSDLAGTGGTRREQYF.

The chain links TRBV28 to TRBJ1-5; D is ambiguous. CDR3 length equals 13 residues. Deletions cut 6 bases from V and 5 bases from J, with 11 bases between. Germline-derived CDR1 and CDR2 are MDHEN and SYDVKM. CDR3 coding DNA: TGTGCCAGCAGGGCCGGGAGAGATCAGCCCCAGCATTTT. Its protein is CASRAGRDQPQHF.

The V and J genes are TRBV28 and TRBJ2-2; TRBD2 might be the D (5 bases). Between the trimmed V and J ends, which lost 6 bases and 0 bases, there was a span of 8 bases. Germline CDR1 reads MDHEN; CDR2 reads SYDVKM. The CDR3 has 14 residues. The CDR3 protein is CASREGANTGELFF. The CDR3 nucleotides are TGTGCCAGCAGAGAGGGTGCGAACACCGGGGAGCTGTTTTTT.

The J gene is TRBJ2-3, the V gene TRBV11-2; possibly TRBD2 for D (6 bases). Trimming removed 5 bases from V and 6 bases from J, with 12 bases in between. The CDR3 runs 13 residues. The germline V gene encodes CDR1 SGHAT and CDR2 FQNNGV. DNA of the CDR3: TGTGCCAGCAGCCGACCGGGACTGGATACGCAGTATTTT. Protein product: CASSRPGLDTQYF.

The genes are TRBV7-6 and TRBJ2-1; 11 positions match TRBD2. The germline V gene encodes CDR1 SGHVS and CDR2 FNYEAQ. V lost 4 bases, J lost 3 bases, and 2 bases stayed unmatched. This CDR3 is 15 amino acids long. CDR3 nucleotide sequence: TGTGCCAGCAGCTCCGGGACTAGCGGCTACAATGAGCAGTTCTTC. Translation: CASSSGTSGYNEQFF.

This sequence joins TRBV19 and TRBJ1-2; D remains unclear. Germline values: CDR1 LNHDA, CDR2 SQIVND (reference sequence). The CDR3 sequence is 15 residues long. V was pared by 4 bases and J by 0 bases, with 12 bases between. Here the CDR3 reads CASSTRQKANYGYTF. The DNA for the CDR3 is TGTGCCAGTAGTACTCGACAAAAAGCTAACTATGGCTACACCTTC.

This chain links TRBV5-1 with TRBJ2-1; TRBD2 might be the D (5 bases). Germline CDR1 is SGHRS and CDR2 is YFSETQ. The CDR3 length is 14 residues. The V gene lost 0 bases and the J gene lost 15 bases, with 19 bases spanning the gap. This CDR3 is CASSLDLDLSGMFF. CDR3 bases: TGCGCCAGCAGCTTGGATCTCGACTTGAGCGGTATGTTCTTC.

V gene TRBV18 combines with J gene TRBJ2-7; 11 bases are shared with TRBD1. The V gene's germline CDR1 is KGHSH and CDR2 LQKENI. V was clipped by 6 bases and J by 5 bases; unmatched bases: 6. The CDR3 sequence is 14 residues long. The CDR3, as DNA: TGTGCCAGCTCGGCCGGGACAGGGGGGGACGAGCAGTACTTC. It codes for CASSAGTGGDEQYF.

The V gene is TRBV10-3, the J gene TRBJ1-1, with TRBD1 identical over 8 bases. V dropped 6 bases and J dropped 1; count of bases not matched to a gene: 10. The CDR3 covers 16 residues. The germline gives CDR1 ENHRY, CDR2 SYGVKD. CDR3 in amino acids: CAIRTSPGQENTEAFF. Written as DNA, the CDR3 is TGTGCCATCAGGACGTCGCCGGGACAGGAGAACACTGAAGCTTTCTTT.

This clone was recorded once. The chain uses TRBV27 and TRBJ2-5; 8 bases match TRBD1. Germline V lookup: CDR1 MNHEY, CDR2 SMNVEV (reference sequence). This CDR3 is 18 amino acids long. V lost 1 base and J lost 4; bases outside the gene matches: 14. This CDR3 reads CASSLYPPQGALRETQYF. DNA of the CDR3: TGTGCCAGCAGTTTATACCCCCCCCAGGGGGCGTTGAGAGAGACCCAGTACTTC.

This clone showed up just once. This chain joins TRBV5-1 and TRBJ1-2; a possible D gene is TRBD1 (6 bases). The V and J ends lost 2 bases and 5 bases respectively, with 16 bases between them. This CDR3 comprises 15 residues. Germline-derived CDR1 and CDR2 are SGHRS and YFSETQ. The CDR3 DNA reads TGCGCCAGCAGCTTTGGGGACAAGAACAAGTATGGCTACACCTTC. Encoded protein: CASSFGDKNKYGYTF.

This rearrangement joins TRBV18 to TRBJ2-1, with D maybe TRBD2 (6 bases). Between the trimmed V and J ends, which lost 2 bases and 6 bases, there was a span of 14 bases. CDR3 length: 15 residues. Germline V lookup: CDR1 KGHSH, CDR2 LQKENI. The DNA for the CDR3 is TGTGCCAGCTCACCATCAGCCCCCGGGGGCAATGAGCAGTTCTTC. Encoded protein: CASSPSAPGGNEQFF.

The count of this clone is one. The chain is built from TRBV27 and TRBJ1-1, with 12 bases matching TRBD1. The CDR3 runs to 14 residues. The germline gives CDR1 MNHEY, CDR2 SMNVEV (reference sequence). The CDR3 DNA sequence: TGTGTGGAGGGACAGGGGGCGGGGAACACTGAAGCTTTCTTT. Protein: CVEGQGAGNTEAFF.

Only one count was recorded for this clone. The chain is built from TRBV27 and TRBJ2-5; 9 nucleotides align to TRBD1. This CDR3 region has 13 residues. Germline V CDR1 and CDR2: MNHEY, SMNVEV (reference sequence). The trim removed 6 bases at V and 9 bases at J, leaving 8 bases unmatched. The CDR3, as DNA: TGTGCCAGCAGACGGACAGGGGCCGGGGCCCAGTACTTC. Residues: CASRRTGAGAQYF.

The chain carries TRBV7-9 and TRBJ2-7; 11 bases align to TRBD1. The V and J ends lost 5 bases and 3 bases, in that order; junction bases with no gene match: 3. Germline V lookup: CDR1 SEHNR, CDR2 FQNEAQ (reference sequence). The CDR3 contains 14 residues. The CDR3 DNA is TGTGCCAGCAGCGTTGGGACAGGGGGCTACGAGCAGTACTTC. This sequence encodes CASSVGTGGYEQYF. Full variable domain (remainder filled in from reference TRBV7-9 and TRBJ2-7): DTGVSQNPRHKITKRGQNVTFRCDPISEHNRLYWYRQTLGQGPEFLTYFQNEAQLEKSRLLSDRFSAERPKGSFSTLEIQRTEQGDSAMYLCASSVGTGGYEQYFGPGTRLTVT.

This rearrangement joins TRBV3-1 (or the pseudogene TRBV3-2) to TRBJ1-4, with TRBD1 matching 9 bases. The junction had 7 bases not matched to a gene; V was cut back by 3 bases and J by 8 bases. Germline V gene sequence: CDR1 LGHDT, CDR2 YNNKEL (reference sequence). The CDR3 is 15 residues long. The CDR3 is CASSHLGTGREKLFF. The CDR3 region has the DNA TGTGCCAGCAGCCATCTAGGGACAGGGCGAGAAAAACTGTTTTTT.

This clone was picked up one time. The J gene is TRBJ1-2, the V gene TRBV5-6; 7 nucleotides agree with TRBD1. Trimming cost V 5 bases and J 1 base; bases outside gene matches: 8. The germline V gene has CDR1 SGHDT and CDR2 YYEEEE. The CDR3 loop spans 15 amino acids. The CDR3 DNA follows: TGTGCCAGCAGTACAGGGACAGCCATTAACTATGGCTACACCTTC. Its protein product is CASSTGTAINYGYTF.

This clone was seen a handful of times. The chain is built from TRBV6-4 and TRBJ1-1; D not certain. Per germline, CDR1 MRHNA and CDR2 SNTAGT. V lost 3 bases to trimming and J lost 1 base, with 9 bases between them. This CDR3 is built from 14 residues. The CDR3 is CASSEGGENTEAFF. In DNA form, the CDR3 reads TGTGCCAGCAGTGAAGGCGGAGAGAACACTGAAGCTTTCTTT.

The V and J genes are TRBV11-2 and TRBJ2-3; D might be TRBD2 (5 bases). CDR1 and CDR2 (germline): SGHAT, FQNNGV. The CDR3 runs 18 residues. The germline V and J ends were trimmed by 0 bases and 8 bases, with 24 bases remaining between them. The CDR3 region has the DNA TGTGCCAGCAGCTTAGAAGGTCGACGGAGACCGTCGAGGGTTACGCAGTATTTT. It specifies CASSLEGRRRPSRVTQYF.